Listed below are T cell receptor beta chains from one sample, sequenced in a study of technical replicates of blood from several donors. Some clones are missing from TCRdb's copy, which holds only in-frame ones; the method was immunoSEQ multiplex PCR. This sample has tens of thousands of clones, with nearly 95% found just once. Sequenced material: T cells isolated from PBMCs. Receptor source: a human donor in good health. Both conserved end residues are part of each CDR3. A D gene is named only where the DNA matches it firmly. Rows give clone size only sometimes, using once, few, many, or a class for an expanded clone.

clone_size: .; v_call: TRBV28; d_call: TRBD1; j_call: TRBJ2-3; cdr3_nt: TGTGCCAGCAGTCCCAGACAGGGAGATACGCAGTATTTT; cdr3_aa: CASSPRQGDTQYF
clone_size: .; v_call: TRBV19; d_call: TRBD2; j_call: TRBJ2-3; cdr3_nt: TGTGCCAGTAAAAGCTCTAGCGGGCCTAGCACAGATACGCAGTATTTT; cdr3_aa: CASKSSSGPSTDTQYF
clone_size: .; v_call: TRBV5-1; d_call: TRBD2; j_call: TRBJ2-5; cdr3_nt: TGCGCCAGCAGCTTGGGACTAGCGGGGGATCAAGAGACCCAGTACTTC; cdr3_aa: CASSLGLAGDQETQYF
clone_size: .; v_call: TRBV5-1; d_call: TRBD2; j_call: TRBJ2-3; cdr3_nt: TGCGCCAGCAGCTTGGGACTAGCGGGACCGCTGCAGTATTTT; cdr3_aa: CASSLGLAGPLQYF
clone_size: .; v_call: TRBV21-1; d_call: .; j_call: TRBJ2-7; cdr3_nt: TGCAAATCGGAGACAGGGAAGGGAGACCGGTTTCGGCAGTACTTC; cdr3_aa: CKSETGKGDRFRQYF
clone_size: .; v_call: TRBV27; d_call: TRBD1; j_call: TRBJ1-2; cdr3_nt: TGTGCCAGCAGTTTACTTGGGACAGGGGGCGCTGGGGGCTACACCTTC; cdr3_aa: CASSLLGTGGAGGYTF
clone_size: .; v_call: TRBV5-1; d_call: .; j_call: TRBJ2-1; cdr3_nt: TGCGCCAGCAGCTTTTCTGCGGGAGAGCAGTTCTTC; cdr3_aa: CASSFSAGEQFF
clone_size: .; v_call: TRBV6-5; d_call: .; j_call: TRBJ2-7; cdr3_nt: TGTGCCAGCAGTTACGGAGGGGACGAGAAGTACTTC; cdr3_aa: CASSYGGDEKYF
clone_size: .; v_call: TRBV5-1; d_call: .; j_call: TRBJ2-1; cdr3_nt: TGCGCCAGCAGCTTGGCCAGGGGCGGGGGCGCCCTCAATGAGCAGTTCTTC; cdr3_aa: CASSLARGGGALNEQFF
clone_size: .; v_call: TRBV4-2; d_call: TRBD2; j_call: TRBJ2-3; cdr3_nt: TGTGCCAGCAGCCAAACGTCACTAGCGGGTATAGATACGCAGTATTTT; cdr3_aa: CASSQTSLAGIDTQYF
clone_size: .; v_call: TRBV28; d_call: TRBD1; j_call: TRBJ2-7; cdr3_nt: TGTGCCAGCAGTTCCCGTCCGGGACAGGGAAGGCAGTACTTC; cdr3_aa: CASSSRPGQGRQYF
clone_size: .; v_call: TRBV6-1; d_call: TRBD1; j_call: TRBJ2-1; cdr3_nt: TGTGCCAGCAGTGATGGACAGGGAGTTTTCAATGAGCAGTTCTTC; cdr3_aa: CASSDGQGVFNEQFF
clone_size: .; v_call: TRBV28; d_call: TRBD1; j_call: TRBJ1-1; cdr3_nt: TGTGCCAGCAGTAAGAAGGGACAGATAGACGCTGAAGCTTTCTTT; cdr3_aa: CASSKKGQIDAEAFF
clone_size: .; v_call: TRBV4-2; d_call: TRBD2; j_call: TRBJ2-2; cdr3_nt: TGTGCCAGCAGCCAAGATTTTAGCGGGAGTCAGAACACCGGGGAGCTGTTTTTT; cdr3_aa: CASSQDFSGSQNTGELFF
clone_size: once; v_call: TRBV28; d_call: .; j_call: TRBJ2-5; cdr3_nt: TGTGCCAGCAGTTCAGATATAACAGGGAAAGAGACCCAGTACTTC; cdr3_aa: CASSSDITGKETQYF
clone_size: .; v_call: TRBV9; d_call: .; j_call: TRBJ1-3; cdr3_nt: TGTGCCAGCAGCACTAGGGCAGGCAACTCTGGAAACACCATATATTTT; cdr3_aa: CASSTRAGNSGNTIYF
clone_size: .; v_call: TRBV2; d_call: TRBD1; j_call: TRBJ2-7; cdr3_nt: TGTGCCAGCATCCGGGACAGGGGTATCGAGCAGTACTTC; cdr3_aa: CASIRDRGIEQYF
clone_size: .; v_call: TRBV28; d_call: .; j_call: TRBJ1-2; cdr3_nt: TGTGCCAGCAGTTCGGTTCATGTAAGGGAGGGAAACTTCTATGGCTACACCTTC; cdr3_aa: CASSSVHVREGNFYGYTF
clone_size: .; v_call: TRBV2; d_call: .; j_call: TRBJ1-5; cdr3_nt: TGTGCCAGCAGTGATCGTAGCAGCAATCAGCCCCAGCATTTT; cdr3_aa: CASSDRSSNQPQHF
clone_size: few; v_call: TRBV4-1; d_call: TRBD2; j_call: TRBJ2-1; cdr3_nt: TGCGCCAGCAGCCCGAATGTGGCGGGAGGGTACAATGAGCAGTTCTTC; cdr3_aa: CASSPNVAGGYNEQFF
clone_size: .; v_call: TRBV7-9; d_call: TRBD1; j_call: TRBJ1-6; cdr3_nt: TGTGCCAGCAGCTCGCGCAGGGGGCCATCACCCCTCCACTTT; cdr3_aa: CASSSRRGPSPLHF
clone_size: .; v_call: TRBV27; d_call: .; j_call: TRBJ2-7; cdr3_nt: TGTGCCAGCAGTTTAGACAGGAGATCCTACGAGCAGTACTTC; cdr3_aa: CASSLDRRSYEQYF
clone_size: .; v_call: TRBV7-7; d_call: TRBD2; j_call: TRBJ2-5; cdr3_nt: TGTGCTAGCAGCTCCGGGTTGAGCGGGGGAGTAGGAGAGACCCAGTACTTC; cdr3_aa: CASSSGLSGGVGETQYF
clone_size: .; v_call: TRBV19; d_call: .; j_call: TRBJ1-1; cdr3_nt: TGTGCCAGTAGTATTGTCGGGAGAGTAAACACTGAAGCTTTCTTT; cdr3_aa: CASSIVGRVNTEAFF
clone_size: .; v_call: TRBV28; d_call: TRBD1; j_call: TRBJ2-6; cdr3_nt: TGTGCCAGCAGCTCTACAGGGGTGACCTCCCTGAACGTCCTGACTTTC; cdr3_aa: CASSSTGVTSLNVLTF
clone_size: .; v_call: TRBV7-9; d_call: .; j_call: TRBJ1-1; cdr3_nt: TGTGCCAGCAGCTTATTGGGGGGGCGAAACACTGAAGCTTTCTTT; cdr3_aa: CASSLLGGRNTEAFF
clone_size: .; v_call: TRBV2; d_call: TRBD2; j_call: TRBJ2-3; cdr3_nt: TGTGCCAGCAGTTCGACACTAGCGGGAGGGCCAGATACGCAGTATTTT; cdr3_aa: CASSSTLAGGPDTQYF
clone_size: .; v_call: TRBV10-1; d_call: TRBD1; j_call: TRBJ1-1; cdr3_nt: TGCGCCAGCAGTGAATGGGGACAGACCGAAGCTTTCTTT; cdr3_aa: CASSEWGQTEAFF
clone_size: .; v_call: TRBV5-5; d_call: .; j_call: TRBJ2-7; cdr3_nt: TGTGCCAGCAGCTTTTACAGTTCCTACGAGCAGTACTTC; cdr3_aa: CASSFYSSYEQYF
clone_size: .; v_call: TRBV10-3; d_call: .; j_call: TRBJ1-5; cdr3_nt: TGTGCCATCAGTGACCCGGACATCGGTGATCAGCCCCAGCATTTT; cdr3_aa: CAISDPDIGDQPQHF
clone_size: .; v_call: TRBV6-5; d_call: .; j_call: TRBJ2-5; cdr3_nt: TGTGCCAGCAGGGGCGACAGTCAAGAGACCCAGTACTTC; cdr3_aa: CASRGDSQETQYF
clone_size: few; v_call: TRBV2; d_call: TRBD1; j_call: TRBJ2-7; cdr3_nt: TGTGCCAGCAGTGAACGGGACAGGGCCTACGAGCAGTACTTC; cdr3_aa: CASSERDRAYEQYF
clone_size: .; v_call: TRBV19; d_call: TRBD1; j_call: TRBJ1-2; cdr3_nt: TGTGCCAGTAGTACCCTGGACAGGGGAGGCTATGGCTACACCTTC; cdr3_aa: CASSTLDRGGYGYTF
clone_size: .; v_call: TRBV28; d_call: .; j_call: TRBJ1-2; cdr3_nt: TGTGCCAGCAGTTCGAACTATGGCTACACCTTC; cdr3_aa: CASSSNYGYTF
clone_size: few; v_call: TRBV20-1; d_call: .; j_call: TRBJ1-1; cdr3_nt: TGCAGTGTGTCCAGGGCAACTGAAGCTTTCTTT; cdr3_aa: CSVSRATEAFF
clone_size: once; v_call: TRBV25-1; d_call: TRBD2; j_call: TRBJ2-7; cdr3_nt: TGTGCCAGCAGTGAAAATAGCGGGATCGACACCGAGCAGTACTTC; cdr3_aa: CASSENSGIDTEQYF
clone_size: .; v_call: TRBV30; d_call: .; j_call: TRBJ1-4; cdr3_nt: TGTGCCTGGACAGAGACAAATGAAAAACTGTTTTTT; cdr3_aa: CAWTETNEKLFF
clone_size: .; v_call: TRBV7-8; d_call: .; j_call: TRBJ2-7; cdr3_nt: TGTGCCAGCAGCTTAGTATCTGCGGCCTACGAGCAGTACTTC; cdr3_aa: CASSLVSAAYEQYF
clone_size: few; v_call: TRBV5-4; d_call: .; j_call: TRBJ1-1; cdr3_nt: TGTGCCAGCAGCTTGGGAGGGACACTGAACACTGAAGCTTTCTTT; cdr3_aa: CASSLGGTLNTEAFF
clone_size: .; v_call: TRBV4-2; d_call: TRBD1; j_call: TRBJ1-6; cdr3_nt: TGTGCCAGCAGCCAAGGTAATGATGACAGGGGACGTTCACCCCTCCACTTT; cdr3_aa: CASSQGNDDRGRSPLHF
clone_size: .; v_call: TRBV20-1; d_call: .; j_call: TRBJ1-1; cdr3_nt: TGCAGTGCTAGGAGGGACACTGAAGCTTTCTTT; cdr3_aa: CSARRDTEAFF
clone_size: .; v_call: TRBV5-1; d_call: TRBD1; j_call: TRBJ1-1; cdr3_nt: TGCGCCAGCAGCGACAAACAGGGGGTTGATGAAGCTTTCTTT; cdr3_aa: CASSDKQGVDEAFF
clone_size: .; v_call: TRBV2; d_call: .; j_call: TRBJ2-7; cdr3_nt: TGTGCCAGCGGGACTCTTTCCTACGAGCAGTACTTC; cdr3_aa: CASGTLSYEQYF
clone_size: once; v_call: TRBV29-1; d_call: TRBD1; j_call: TRBJ1-2; cdr3_nt: TGCAGCGCCCGGGACAGAAATGGCTATGGCTACACCTTC; cdr3_aa: CSARDRNGYGYTF
clone_size: .; v_call: TRBV23-1; d_call: TRBD1; j_call: TRBJ1-2; cdr3_nt: TGCGCCAGCAGTCAATCGCCGGGACAGGGGGCGAATGGCTACACCTTC; cdr3_aa: CASSQSPGQGANGYTF
clone_size: .; v_call: TRBV30; d_call: TRBD1; j_call: TRBJ1-6; cdr3_nt: TGTGCCTGGAGGCCCCGGGACAGGAATAATTCACCCCTCCACTTT; cdr3_aa: CAWRPRDRNNSPLHF
clone_size: .; v_call: TRBV10-1; d_call: TRBD1; j_call: TRBJ2-7; cdr3_nt: TGCGCCAGCAGTGGGGACAGGGGTGTCGAGCAGTACTTC; cdr3_aa: CASSGDRGVEQYF
clone_size: .; v_call: TRBV10-2; d_call: .; j_call: TRBJ2-7; cdr3_nt: TGCGCCAGCAGTGAAGGACTAACCCTCTACGAGCAGTACTTC; cdr3_aa: CASSEGLTLYEQYF
clone_size: .; v_call: TRBV5-4; d_call: TRBD2; j_call: TRBJ2-3; cdr3_nt: TGTGCCAGCACCCGAGGAATATTCGGGACTATCAATTCAGATACGCAGTATTTT; cdr3_aa: CASTRGIFGTINSDTQYF
clone_size: .; v_call: TRBV29-1; d_call: .; j_call: TRBJ2-3; cdr3_nt: TGCAGCGTTGTGGGAGGACAGGATGGCACAGATACGCAGTATTTT; cdr3_aa: CSVVGGQDGTDTQYF
clone_size: .; v_call: TRBV7-9; d_call: .; j_call: TRBJ1-1; cdr3_nt: TGTGCCAGCAGCTCAACACCGGGGATGAACACTGAAGCTTTCTTT; cdr3_aa: CASSSTPGMNTEAFF
clone_size: .; v_call: TRBV6-5; d_call: TRBD1; j_call: TRBJ2-1; cdr3_nt: TGTGCCAGCACCCCGGACAGGGAATACAATGAGCAGTTCTTC; cdr3_aa: CASTPDREYNEQFF
clone_size: .; v_call: TRBV5-4; d_call: .; j_call: TRBJ1-3; cdr3_nt: TGTGCCAGCACCCGGGGGGGAGAGCAGTCTGGAAACACCATATATTTT; cdr3_aa: CASTRGGEQSGNTIYF
clone_size: .; v_call: TRBV27; d_call: TRBD1; j_call: TRBJ2-7; cdr3_nt: TGTGCCAGCAGTTTAGGACAGGGATTCGAGCAGTACTTC; cdr3_aa: CASSLGQGFEQYF
clone_size: .; v_call: TRBV14; d_call: .; j_call: TRBJ2-2; cdr3_nt: TGTGCCAGCAGCCATCTAACCGGTAGCGGATGGAACACCGGGGAGCTGTTTTTT; cdr3_aa: CASSHLTGSGWNTGELFF
clone_size: .; v_call: TRBV5-6; d_call: TRBD1; j_call: TRBJ2-1; cdr3_nt: TGTGCCAGCAGCCTAGGACAGGGGCTAGTCTATGAGCAGTTCTTC; cdr3_aa: CASSLGQGLVYEQFF
clone_size: .; v_call: TRBV30; d_call: TRBD2; j_call: TRBJ2-1; cdr3_nt: TGTGCCTGGGATGCCGGGACTAGCTCGGCGCAGTTCTTC; cdr3_aa: CAWDAGTSSAQFF
clone_size: .; v_call: TRBV2; d_call: .; j_call: TRBJ1-1; cdr3_nt: TGTGCCAGCACCTTTAACAGCAGGTCCGGTACTGAAGCTTTCTTT; cdr3_aa: CASTFNSRSGTEAFF
clone_size: .; v_call: TRBV11-2; d_call: TRBD2; j_call: TRBJ2-1; cdr3_nt: TGTGCCAGCAGCTTAGATGGGCTAGCGGGACGGGGTGAGCAGTTCTTC; cdr3_aa: CASSLDGLAGRGEQFF
clone_size: .; v_call: TRBV25-1; d_call: TRBD2; j_call: TRBJ2-1; cdr3_nt: TGTGCCAGCAGTGATTCCCCGGGACTATCCTACAATGAGCAGTTCTTC; cdr3_aa: CASSDSPGLSYNEQFF